The 21 T cell receptor beta chains given below trace back to one sample, sequenced in a study of Ad26.COV2.S vaccination and SARS-CoV-2 variants. Treatment specified: around 19 received Ad26.COV2.S at low or high dose, single or two shots; several received placebo; per-sample allocation not given. The samples date from day 63 after the first vaccine or placebo injection. TCRdb's table, derived via immunoSEQ multiplex PCR, lists solely in-frame clones and lacks some. The sample lists 300,000 to 350,000 clones; around 89% were seen once. This specimen consisted of peripheral blood, obtained in a trial of Ad26.COV2.S vaccine versus placebo. The source is a person aged 18-65 years who received the Ad26.COV2.S COVID-19 vaccine or a placebo.

The chain is built from TRBV15 and TRBJ2-7; D is unresolved. The CDR3 runs 14 residues. Germline V gene data show CDR1 as LNHNV and CDR2 as YYDKDF (reference sequence). The ends were cut back, 0 bases at V and 4 bases at J, with 10 bases in the middle. The DNA of the CDR3 is TGTGCCACCAGCAGAGACCCTCTAGGGTACGAGCAGTACTTC. It translates to CATSRDPLGYEQYF.

The count of this clone is one. The gene calls are TRBV3-1 (or the pseudogene TRBV3-2) and TRBJ2-7, with a tentative D call TRBD1 (6 bases). Germline V gene sequence: CDR1 LGHDT, CDR2 YNNKEL (reference sequence). This CDR3 spans 16 amino acids. V lost 5 bases and J 0 bases, leaving 17 bases between the germline ends. The CDR3 sequence is CASSFGQPPSSYEQYF. The CDR3 DNA follows: TGTGCCAGCAGCTTTGGACAGCCGCCTAGCTCCTACGAGCAGTACTTC.

The rearrangement joins TRBV2 to TRBJ1-4; D remains ambiguous. The V gene's germline CDR1 is SNHLY and CDR2 FYNNEI. The V gene lost 3 bases and the J gene lost 3 bases, with 8 bases spanning the gap. The CDR3 is 14 residues long. CDR3: CASSDARANEKLFF. Here the CDR3 DNA reads TGTGCCAGCAGTGACGCAAGGGCTAATGAAAAACTGTTTTTT.

The chain recombines TRBV7-2 with TRBJ1-2; no clear D gene. From germline, CDR1 is SGHTA and CDR2 FQGNSA. This CDR3 spans 15 amino acids. Trimming left V 3 bases short and J 5 bases short, with 16 bases between. Here the CDR3 DNA reads TGTGCCAGCAGCTTGGAAGTCACCAGGAATTATGGCTACACCTTC. Amino acid sequence: CASSLEVTRNYGYTF.

The CDR3 DNA is TGTGCCAGCAGCCAGGGACAGGGTCAGCCCCAGCATTTT. This sequence encodes CASSQGQGQPQHF. V and J are TRBV6-6 and TRBJ1-5, with 9 bases matching TRBD1. The germline V gene has CDR1 MNHNY and CDR2 SVGAGI (reference sequence). The CDR3 consists of 13 residues. The V segment lost 6 bases and the J segment 6 bases; nucleotides outside the gene matches: 3.

The genes are TRBV11-2 and TRBJ2-7; TRBD2 matches at 7 bases. CDR3 length: 16 amino acids. V gave up 2 bases and J gave up 4 bases; unmatched junction bases: 11. Germline V lookup: CDR1 SGHAT, CDR2 FQNNGV. The CDR3 loop reads CASSLSRGTTQYEQYF. The CDR3 region has the DNA TGTGCCAGCAGCTTAAGTCGTGGGACTACCCAATACGAGCAGTACTTC.

The chain links TRBV5-1 to TRBJ1-1; D is perhaps TRBD1 (6 bases). V was cut by 3 bases and J by 1 base, with 13 bases left in between. CDR3 length equals 15 residues. Germline V gives CDR1 SGHRS, CDR2 YFSETQ. CDR3 DNA: TGCGCCAGCAGCTCTACCGGGACAAGGAACACTGAAGCTTTCTTT. Its protein product is CASSSTGTRNTEAFF.

There are a few counts of this clone. This chain links TRBV7-9 with TRBJ1-2; 8 bases line up with TRBD1. The CDR3 sequence is 16 residues long. The J segment lost 0 bases and the V segment lost 3 bases, leaving 6 bases of the junction unmatched. Germline CDR1 is SEHNR and CDR2 is FQNEAQ (reference sequence). CDR3 DNA: TGTGCCAGCAGCTTGGGGACAGGAGGAACTAACTATGGCTACACCTTC. Amino acid sequence: CASSLGTGGTNYGYTF. The full variable domain, rest sourced from reference TRBV7-9 and TRBJ1-2, is DTGVSQNPRHKITKRGQNVTFRCDPISEHNRLYWYRQTLGQGPEFLTYFQNEAQLEKSRLLSDRFSAERPKGSFSTLEIQRTEQGDSAMYLCASSLGTGGTNYGYTFGSGTRLTVV.

The chain uses TRBV19 and TRBJ2-6; maybe TRBD1 (5 bases). Germline assignment: CDR1 LNHDA and CDR2 SQIVND (reference sequence). This CDR3 has 16 residues. V lost 5 bases and J lost 0, with 11 bases in between. In DNA form, the CDR3 reads TGTGCCAGTAGTGACAGCTCCCTCTCTGGGGCCAACGTCCTGACTTTC. Protein sequence: CASSDSSLSGANVLTF.

The V call is TRBV7-9, the J call TRBJ2-2; 8 bases agree with TRBD2. Germline trimming cut 0 bases from V and 7 bases from J; bases unmatched to any gene: 7. Germline assignment: CDR1 SEHNR and CDR2 FQNEAQ (reference sequence). The CDR3 runs to 16 residues. Here the CDR3 DNA reads TGTGCCAGCAGCTTAGCCGGTAGCGGGGAGTTCGGGGAGCTGTTTTTT. Amino acid sequence: CASSLAGSGEFGELFF.

The chain carries TRBV5-1 and TRBJ1-4, with TRBD1 identical over 7 bases. Germline V lookup: CDR1 SGHRS, CDR2 YFSETQ. The CDR3 sequence is 15 residues long. V was pared by 4 bases and J by 8 bases, with 11 bases of the junction left unmatched. Here the CDR3 DNA reads TGCGCCAGCAGCATCGGACAGGAGGTAGGCGAAAAACTGTTTTTT. Translation: CASSIGQEVGEKLFF.

V and J are TRBV11-2 and TRBJ2-7; 10 bases are a match to TRBD2. The CDR3 extends over 15 amino acids. After removal of 0 bases from V and 2 bases from J, the junction contained 1 base not matched to a gene. Germline V CDR1 and CDR2: SGHAT, FQNNGV. CDR3 loop: CASSLELAGTYEQYF. The CDR3 bases are TGTGCCAGCAGCTTAGAACTAGCGGGGACCTACGAGCAGTACTTC.

The chain carries TRBV5-1 and TRBJ2-7; D not certain. The CDR3 covers 14 residues. Germline CDR1 reads SGHRS; CDR2 reads YFSETQ. V was pared by 4 bases and J by 0 bases, with 11 bases between. CDR3 loop: CASSNTESSYEQYF. Here the CDR3 DNA reads TGCGCCAGCAGCAACACTGAAAGCTCCTACGAGCAGTACTTC.

This clone was detected once. The CDR3 loop is CAGGDGPYEQYF. The CDR3 region has the DNA TGTGCCGGGGGGGACGGTCCCTACGAGCAGTACTTC. The J gene is TRBJ2-7, the V gene TRBV6-5, with 7 nucleotides matching TRBD2. The CDR3 spans 12 residues. The junction had 6 bases not matched to a gene; V was cut back by 11 bases and J by 2 bases. CDR1 is MNHEY and CDR2 is SVGAGI in the germline V gene.

The CDR3 here is CSASEGGRWNIQYF. The CDR3 DNA reads TGCAGTGCTAGTGAGGGGGGTCGGTGGAACATTCAGTACTTC. The V call is TRBV20-1, the J call TRBJ2-4, with D perhaps given as TRBD1 or TRBD2 (6 bases each). Germline CDR1 and CDR2: DFQATT and SNEGSKA (reference sequence). V was clipped by 3 bases and J by 7 bases, with 16 bases between them. There are 14 residues in the CDR3.

The genes are TRBV7-9 and TRBJ1-2; maybe TRBD1 (6 bases). Trimming took off 4 bases at V and 0 bases at J, with 15 bases between the two ends. CDR1 SEHNR and CDR2 FQNEAQ come from the germline V gene (reference sequence). CDR3 size: 16 residues. CDR3 sequence: CASSSTTGPANYGYTF. The CDR3 nucleotides read TGTGCCAGCAGCTCCACGACAGGCCCAGCTAACTATGGCTACACCTTC.

For the CDR3, the DNA is TGTGCCAGCAGTCTAGCGGGCACGGGGGGATACGAGCAGTACTTC. It yields the protein CASSLAGTGGYEQYF. V and J are TRBV6-5 and TRBJ2-7, with 8 nucleotides matching TRBD2. Germline-derived CDR1 and CDR2 are MNHEY and SVGAGI. The CDR3 sequence is 15 residues long. V shed 5 bases and J 4 bases; nucleotides not matched to a gene: 10.

This clone showed up just once. The chain combines TRBV7-9 with TRBJ1-5; D not resolved. CDR3 size: 15 residues. Deletions cut 5 bases from V and 0 bases from J, with 11 bases between. The germline V gene encodes CDR1 SEHNR and CDR2 FQNEAQ (reference sequence). As DNA, the CDR3 is TGTGCCAGCAGCCGAGGACGGGATAGCAATCAGCCCCAGCATTTT. Translation: CASSRGRDSNQPQHF.

V gene TRBV6-2 or TRBV6-3 combines with J gene TRBJ1-5; 10 bases map to TRBD1. The junction had 8 bases not matched to a gene; V was cut back by 6 bases and J by 3 bases. CDR3 length equals 16 residues. Germline CDR1 is MNHEY and CDR2 is SVGEGT. The CDR3 sequence: CASSSPDRGVNQPQHF. DNA of the CDR3: TGTGCCAGCAGCTCCCCGGACAGGGGGGTCAATCAGCCCCAGCATTTT.

The V gene is TRBV9, the J gene TRBJ2-1; D might be TRBD1 (5 bases). Germline loops: CDR1 SGDLS, CDR2 YYNGEE. CDR3 size: 16 residues. Deletions cut 4 bases from V and 0 bases from J, with 14 bases between. The CDR3 loop is CASSPSGASSYNEQFF. In DNA form, the CDR3 reads TGTGCCAGCAGCCCGAGTGGGGCTAGCTCCTACAATGAGCAGTTCTTC.

This chain uses TRBV3-1 (or the pseudogene TRBV3-2) with TRBJ2-2; tentatively, D is TRBD2 (5 bases). Looked up from germline, CDR1 is LGHDT and CDR2 is YNNKEL (reference sequence). V lost 5 bases and J 4 bases, leaving 20 bases between the germline ends. CDR3 length equals 17 residues. CDR3 in DNA: TGTGCCAGCAGCTTCTGGAGGAGCCGAACAACCACCGGGGAGCTGTTTTTT. It codes for CASSFWRSRTTTGELFF.